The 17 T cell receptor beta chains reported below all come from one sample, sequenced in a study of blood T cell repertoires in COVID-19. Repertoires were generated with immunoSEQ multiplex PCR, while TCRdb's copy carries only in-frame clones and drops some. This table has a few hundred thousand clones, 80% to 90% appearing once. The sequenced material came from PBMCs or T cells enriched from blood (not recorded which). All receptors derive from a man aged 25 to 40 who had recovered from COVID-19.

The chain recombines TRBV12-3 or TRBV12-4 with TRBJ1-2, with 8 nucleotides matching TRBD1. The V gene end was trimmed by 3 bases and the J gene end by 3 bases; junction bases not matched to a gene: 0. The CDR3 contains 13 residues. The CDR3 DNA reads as TGTGCCAGCAGTTTGACAGGGGACTATGGCTACACCTTC. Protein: CASSLTGDYGYTF.

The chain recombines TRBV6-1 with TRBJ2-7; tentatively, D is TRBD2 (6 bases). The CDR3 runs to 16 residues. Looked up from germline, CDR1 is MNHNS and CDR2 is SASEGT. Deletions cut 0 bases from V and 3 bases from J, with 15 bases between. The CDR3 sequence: CASSEALLALVYEQYF. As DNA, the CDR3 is TGTGCCAGCAGTGAAGCTCTCCTAGCGTTGGTCTACGAGCAGTACTTC.

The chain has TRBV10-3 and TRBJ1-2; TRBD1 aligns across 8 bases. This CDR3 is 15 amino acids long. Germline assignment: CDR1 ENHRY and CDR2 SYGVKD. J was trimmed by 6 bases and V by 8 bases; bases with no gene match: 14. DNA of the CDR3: TGTGCCATCCTCGGACAGGGAGGGGGCTCGGATGGCTACACCTTC. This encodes CAILGQGGGSDGYTF.

CDR3 DNA: TGTGCCAGCAGCCAGGCCGACAGGGGAAGCTATGGCTACACCTTC. This codes for CASSQADRGSYGYTF. The V and J genes are TRBV4-2 and TRBJ1-2; 8 nucleotides match TRBD1. The CDR3 runs to 15 residues. The trim removed 3 bases at V and 4 bases at J, leaving 7 bases unmatched. Germline CDR1 LGHNA, CDR2 YNFKEQ.

This CDR3 reads CASSVSTDSLGYTF. CDR3 DNA: TGTGCCAGCAGCGTAAGTACAGACAGTCTTGGCTACACCTTC. The rearrangement links TRBV9 to TRBJ1-2; tentative D call: TRBD1 (5 bases). Per the germline V gene, CDR1 is SGDLS and CDR2 is YYNGEE. This CDR3 region has 14 residues. V gave up 1 base and J gave up 7 bases, with 14 bases separating them.

The CDR3 protein is CASRHPGGSVEAFF. DNA of the CDR3: TGCGCCAGCAGACATCCGGGAGGCTCCGTTGAAGCTTTCTTT. The chain employs TRBV4-1 and TRBJ1-1, with D uncertain. The CDR3 consists of 14 residues. Trimming shortened V by 6 bases and J by 7 bases, and 18 bases separated the two germline ends. Per the germline V gene, CDR1 is MGHRA and CDR2 is YSYEKL.

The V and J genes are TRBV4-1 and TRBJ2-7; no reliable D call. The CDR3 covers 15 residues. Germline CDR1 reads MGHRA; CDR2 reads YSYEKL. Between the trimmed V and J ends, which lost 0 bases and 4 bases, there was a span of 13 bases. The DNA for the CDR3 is TGCGCCAGCAGCCAAGATGGAGTGCGGTTTTACGAGCAGTACTTC. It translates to CASSQDGVRFYEQYF.

The CDR3 here is CASSLGRRGPTDTQYF. The CDR3 nucleotides read TGTGCCAGCAGCTTAGGTCGCAGGGGCCCGACAGATACGCAGTATTTT. This rearrangement joins TRBV11-2 to TRBJ2-3; a possible D gene is TRBD1 (6 bases). The CDR3 loop spans 16 amino acids. The germline V and J ends were trimmed by 1 base and 3 bases, with 14 bases remaining between them. Germline V gene data show CDR1 as SGHAT and CDR2 as FQNNGV.

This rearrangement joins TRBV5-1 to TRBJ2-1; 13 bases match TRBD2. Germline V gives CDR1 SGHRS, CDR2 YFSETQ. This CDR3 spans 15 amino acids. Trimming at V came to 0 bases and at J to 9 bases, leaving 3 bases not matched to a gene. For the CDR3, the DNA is TGCGCCAGCAGCTTGGGACTAGCGGGGGGAGCTGAGCAGTTCTTC. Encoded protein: CASSLGLAGGAEQFF.

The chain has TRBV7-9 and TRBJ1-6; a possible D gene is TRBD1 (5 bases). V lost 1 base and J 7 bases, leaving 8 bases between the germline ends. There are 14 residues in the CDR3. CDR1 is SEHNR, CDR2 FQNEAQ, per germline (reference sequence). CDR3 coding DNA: TGTGCCAGCAGCTTAGATGGGGGGAATTCACCCCTCCACTTT. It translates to CASSLDGGNSPLHF.

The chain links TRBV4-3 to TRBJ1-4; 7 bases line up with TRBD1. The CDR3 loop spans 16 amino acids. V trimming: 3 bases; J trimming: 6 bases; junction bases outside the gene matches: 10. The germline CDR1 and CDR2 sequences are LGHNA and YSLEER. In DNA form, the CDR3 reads TGCGCCAGCAGCCACTCAGGCAGACAGGGTGATGAAAAACTGTTTTTT. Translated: CASSHSGRQGDEKLFF.

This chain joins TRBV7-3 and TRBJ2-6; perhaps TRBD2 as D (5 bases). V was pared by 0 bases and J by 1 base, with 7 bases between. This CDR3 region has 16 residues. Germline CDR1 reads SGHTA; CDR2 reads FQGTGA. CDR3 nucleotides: TGTGCCAGCAGCTTAACTTCGGGATCTGGGGCCAACGTCCTGACTTTC. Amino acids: CASSLTSGSGANVLTF.

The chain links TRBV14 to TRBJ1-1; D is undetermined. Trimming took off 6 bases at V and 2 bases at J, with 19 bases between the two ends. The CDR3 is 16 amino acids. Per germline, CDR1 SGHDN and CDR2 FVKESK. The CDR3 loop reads CASSPSRRTSNTEAFF. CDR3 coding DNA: TGTGCCAGCAGTCCGAGTAGGAGAACATCTAACACTGAAGCTTTCTTT.

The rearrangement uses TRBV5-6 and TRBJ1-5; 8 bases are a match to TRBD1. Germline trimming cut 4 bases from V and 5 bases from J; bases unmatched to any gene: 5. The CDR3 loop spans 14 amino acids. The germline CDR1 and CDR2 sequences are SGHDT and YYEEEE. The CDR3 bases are TGTGCCAGCAGCATTCAGGGGGCCTATCAGCCCCAGCATTTT. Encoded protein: CASSIQGAYQPQHF.

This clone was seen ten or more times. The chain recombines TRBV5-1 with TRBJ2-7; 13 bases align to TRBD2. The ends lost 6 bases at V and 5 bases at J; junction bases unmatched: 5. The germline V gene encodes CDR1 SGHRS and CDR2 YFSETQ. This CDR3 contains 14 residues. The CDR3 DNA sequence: TGCGCCAGCACTCCGGGACTAGCGGGGCACGAGCAGTACTTC. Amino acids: CASTPGLAGHEQYF.

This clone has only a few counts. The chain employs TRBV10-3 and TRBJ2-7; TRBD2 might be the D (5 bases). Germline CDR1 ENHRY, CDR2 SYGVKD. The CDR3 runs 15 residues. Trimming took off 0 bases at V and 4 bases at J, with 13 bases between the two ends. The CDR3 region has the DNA TGTGCCATCAGTGAGTCTGGCGGGCCCATTTACGAGCAGTACTTC. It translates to CAISESGGPIYEQYF.

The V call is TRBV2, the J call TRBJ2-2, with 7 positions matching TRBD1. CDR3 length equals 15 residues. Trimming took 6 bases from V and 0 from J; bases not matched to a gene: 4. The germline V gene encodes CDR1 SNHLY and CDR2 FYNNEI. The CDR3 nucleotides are TGTGCCAGCAGCGATGGACAGGCGAACACCGGGGAGCTGTTTTTT. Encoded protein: CASSDGQANTGELFF.